This TCR beta chain was identified in a study of T-cell reconstitution after alpha-beta-depleted transplantation in children. Broader study findings: Several hundred expanded graft clones reportedly gave rise to the alpha-beta T cells present about two months after transplant. In some patients, recipient T cells and intrathymic progenitors surviving conditioning explained high day-60 diversity. A year had passed since transplant, and T-cell counts and diversity by then came mostly from newly produced T cells.

This clonotype showed up many times. The target antigen is unknown. TCRbeta library preparation incorporated unique molecular identifiers. One entry per CDR3 protein, called by TCRdb with MiXCR from the PCR reads. The sample records 120,000 to 150,000 distinct CDR3 sequences, roughly 8.8% being singletons. This TCR was sampled from a female patient aged 2-10 years who had a stem cell transplant for congenital amegakaryocytic thrombocytopenia, so the T cells may come from the graft donor. Sample: PBMCs, mostly from graft donor cells, taken 180 days after TCRalphabeta/CD19-depleted stem cell transplant.

CDR3 bases: TGTGCCAGCAGCCACCAGGGGTTCGGCTACGAGCAGTACTTC. This sequence encodes CASSHQGFGYEQYF. This chain links TRBV12-3 or TRBV12-4 with TRBJ2-7; D may be TRBD1 (6 bases). V was pared by 6 bases and J by 3 bases, with 15 bases between. The CDR3 contains 14 residues.